The rows below give T cell receptor beta chains drawn from one sample of a study of T cell responses to AZD1222 COVID-19 vaccine. The protocol was immunoSEQ multiplex PCR, while the TCRdb copy is restricted to in-frame clones and leaves out a portion. This sample has approximately 190,000 clones, with roughly 93% found just once. The material sequenced was peripheral blood, taken on day 0 of AZD1222 vaccination. All receptors derive from an adult in good health. Each CDR3 is given with its conserved first and last residue.

v_gene: TRBV2
CDR3aa: CASSLPQGEKIPIDEKLFF

v_gene: TRBV2
CDR3aa: CASRGPDSQYNSPLHF

v_gene: TRBV28
CDR3aa: CASSLFSTEAFF

v_gene: TRBV6-6
CDR3aa: CASSPPPGQGYGYTF

v_gene: TRBV6-5
CDR3aa: CASSRRTGRNTIYF

v_gene: TRBV4-3
CDR3aa: CASSQVDPDRGRGETQYF

v_gene: TRBV11-2
CDR3aa: CASSLSGDTQYF

v_gene: TRBV20-1
CDR3aa: CSASRGARSNQPQHF

v_gene: TRBV15
CDR3aa: CATSGGDRSSGNTIYF

v_gene: TRBV5-1
CDR3aa: CASSLEGSGYEQYF

v_gene: TRBV7-3
CDR3aa: CASSLTLAGGGSEQYF

v_gene: TRBV24-1
CDR3aa: CATSDLGQGAGELFF

v_gene: TRBV3-1/TRBV3-2
CDR3aa: CASSQDPLRWNTEAFF

v_gene: TRBV12-3/TRBV12-4
CDR3aa: CARGYSSNQPQHF

v_gene: TRBV7-8
CDR3aa: CASSSRTGTGSSYEQYF

v_gene: TRBV4-2
CDR3aa: CASSQGGGLAESAGELFF

v_gene: TRBV5-4
CDR3aa: CASSLARQGQNTIYF

v_gene: TRBV28
CDR3aa: CASSPTRQWTKGNTGELFF

v_gene: TRBV25-1
CDR3aa: CASSEIDRAGEYF

v_gene: TRBV5-1
CDR3aa: CASGQGAISYEQYF

v_gene: TRBV27
CDR3aa: CASSQGQGYEQYF

v_gene: TRBV6-1
CDR3aa: CASSEAGGKHTEAFF

v_gene: TRBV28
CDR3aa: CASSSSGRFVRQETQYF

v_gene: TRBV3-1/TRBV3-2
CDR3aa: CASSRATGAYEQYF

v_gene: TRBV2
CDR3aa: CASSYRGARSQETQYF

v_gene: TRBV2
CDR3aa: CASITIEGDEAFF

v_gene: TRBV12-3/TRBV12-4
CDR3aa: CASSSSMNTEAFF

v_gene: TRBV15
CDR3aa: CATSRDSLPGGDTGELFF

v_gene: TRBV5-4
CDR3aa: CASSLGPRHSGNTIYF

v_gene: TRBV7-9
CDR3aa: CASGQGNQPQHF

v_gene: TRBV5-1
CDR3aa: CASSFDRDYGYTF

v_gene: TRBV19
CDR3aa: CASGPGQNVVPQETQYF

v_gene: TRBV9
CDR3aa: CASSVGGGGGTGNTIYF

v_gene: TRBV12-3/TRBV12-4
CDR3aa: CASRGQGGVEQYF

v_gene: TRBV7-2
CDR3aa: CASSQGRGGYTF

v_gene: TRBV7-9
CDR3aa: CASSSRDTSGYTF

v_gene: TRBV5-1
CDR3aa: CASSLGGATYEQYF

v_gene: TRBV28
CDR3aa: CASSLVGGLPYGYTF

v_gene: TRBV19
CDR3aa: CASSIRGRGELFF

v_gene: TRBV10-3
CDR3aa: CAISLTSGTLRGEAFF

v_gene: TRBV4-1
CDR3aa: CASSQETGGMMNTEAFF

v_gene: TRBV11-2
CDR3aa: CASSLPGGTYEQYF

v_gene: TRBV28
CDR3aa: CASSPRAILAKNIQYF

v_gene: TRBV7-9
CDR3aa: CASIADRDREEISYGYTF

v_gene: TRBV29-1
CDR3aa: CSVTGVQGYTF

v_gene: TRBV5-1
CDR3aa: CASSLEAGVYYEQYF

v_gene: TRBV28
CDR3aa: CASSFYGVNYGYTF

v_gene: TRBV5-1
CDR3aa: CASSMTGSYNEQFF

v_gene: TRBV7-6
CDR3aa: CASSPEGRYSYEQYF

v_gene: TRBV6-5
CDR3aa: CASSYLKTGRLDTQYF

v_gene: TRBV2
CDR3aa: CASSAEGVYGYTF

v_gene: TRBV7-9
CDR3aa: CASSLDNNSPLHF

v_gene: TRBV11-1
CDR3aa: CASSFAGLTDTQYF

v_gene: TRBV28
CDR3aa: CASRGGQLNTEAFF